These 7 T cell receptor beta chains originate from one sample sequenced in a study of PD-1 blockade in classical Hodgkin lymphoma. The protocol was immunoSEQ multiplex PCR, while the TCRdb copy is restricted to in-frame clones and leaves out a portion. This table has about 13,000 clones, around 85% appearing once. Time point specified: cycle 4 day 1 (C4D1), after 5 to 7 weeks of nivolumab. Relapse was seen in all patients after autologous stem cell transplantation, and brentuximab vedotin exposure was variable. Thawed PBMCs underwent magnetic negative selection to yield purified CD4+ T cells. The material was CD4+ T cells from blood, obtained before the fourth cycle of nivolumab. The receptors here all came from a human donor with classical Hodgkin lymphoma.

This CDR3 is CASSPWGTSGRDEQFF. CDR3 DNA sequence: TGTGCCAGCTCACCATGGGGGACTAGCGGGAGAGATGAGCAGTTCTTC. V is TRBV18 and J is TRBJ2-1, with 14 bases identical to TRBD2. CDR1 and CDR2 (germline): KGHSH, LQKENI. The CDR3 is 16 amino acids. V was pared by 2 bases and J by 8 bases, with 5 bases of the junction left unmatched.

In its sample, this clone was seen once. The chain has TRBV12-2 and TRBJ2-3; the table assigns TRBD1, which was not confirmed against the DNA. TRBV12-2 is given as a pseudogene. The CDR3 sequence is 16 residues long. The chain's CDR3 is CASRLEGHFVTDTQYF. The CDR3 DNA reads TGTGCAAGTCGCTTAGAGGGACACTTTGTCACAGATACGCAGTATTTT.

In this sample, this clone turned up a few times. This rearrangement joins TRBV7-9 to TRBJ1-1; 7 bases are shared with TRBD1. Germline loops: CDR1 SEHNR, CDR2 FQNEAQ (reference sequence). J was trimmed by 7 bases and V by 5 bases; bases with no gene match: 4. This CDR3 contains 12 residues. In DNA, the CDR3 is TGTGCCAGCAGCATATCAGGGGGTGAAGCTTTCTTT. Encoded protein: CASSISGGEAFF.

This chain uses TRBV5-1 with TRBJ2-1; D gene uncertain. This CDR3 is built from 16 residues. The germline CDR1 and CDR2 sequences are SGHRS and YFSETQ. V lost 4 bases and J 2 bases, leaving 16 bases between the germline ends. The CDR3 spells CASSKSAGLTYNEQFF. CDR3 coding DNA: TGCGCCAGCAGCAAATCTGCCGGGCTAACCTACAATGAGCAGTTCTTC.

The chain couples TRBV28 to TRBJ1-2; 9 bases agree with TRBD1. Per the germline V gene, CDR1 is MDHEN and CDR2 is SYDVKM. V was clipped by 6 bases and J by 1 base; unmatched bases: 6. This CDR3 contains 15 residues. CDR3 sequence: CASRGGQGFNYGYTF. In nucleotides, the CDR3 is TGTGCCAGCAGGGGGGGACAGGGCTTTAACTATGGCTACACCTTC.

The CDR3 loop reads CANNDSNPSAREQYF. CDR3 in DNA: TGCGCCAACAACGACTCCAACCCTTCGGCCCGTGAGCAGTACTTC. This chain uses TRBV10-1 with TRBJ2-7; D is unclear. V lost 10 bases and J 7 bases, leaving 26 bases between the germline ends. Germline V lookup: CDR1 WNHNN, CDR2 SYGVQD (reference sequence). The CDR3 is 15 amino acids.

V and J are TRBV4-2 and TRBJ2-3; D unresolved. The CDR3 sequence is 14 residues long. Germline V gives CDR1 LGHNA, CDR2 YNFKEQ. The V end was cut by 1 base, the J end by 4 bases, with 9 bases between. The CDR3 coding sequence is TGTGCCAGCAGCCAAGGTGACGCTGCAGATACGCAGTATTTT. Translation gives CASSQGDAADTQYF.